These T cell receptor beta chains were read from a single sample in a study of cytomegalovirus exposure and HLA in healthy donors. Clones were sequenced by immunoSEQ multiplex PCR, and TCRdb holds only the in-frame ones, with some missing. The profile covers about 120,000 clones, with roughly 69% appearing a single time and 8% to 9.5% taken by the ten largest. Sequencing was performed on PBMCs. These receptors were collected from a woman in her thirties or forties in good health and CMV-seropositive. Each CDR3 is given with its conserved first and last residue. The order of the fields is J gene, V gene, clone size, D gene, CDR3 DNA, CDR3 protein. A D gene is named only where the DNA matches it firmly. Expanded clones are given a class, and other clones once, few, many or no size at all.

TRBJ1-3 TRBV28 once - TGTGCCAGCAGTTCCCCCTTCCTGACCCCTACCTGGAGTGGAAACACCATATATTTT CASSSPFLTPTWSGNTIYF
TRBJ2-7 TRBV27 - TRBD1 TGTGCCAGCAGTTCGGGACAGGGAGTAGCCGAGCAGTACTTC CASSSGQGVAEQYF
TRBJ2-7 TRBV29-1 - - TGCAGCGTCGGACAACACGAGCAGTACTTC CSVGQHEQYF
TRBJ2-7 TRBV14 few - TGTGCCAGCAGCCAAGAAGGATTTTACACCCCGGGGTTCCCCGCCTACGAGCAGTACTTC CASSQEGFYTPGFPAYEQYF
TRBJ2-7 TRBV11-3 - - TGTGCCAGCAGCTTGGAGAGCTCCTACGAGCAGTACTTC CASSLESSYEQYF
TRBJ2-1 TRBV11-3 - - TGTGCCAGCAGCTTAGGGGCAGCCCAGTTCTTC CASSLGAAQFF
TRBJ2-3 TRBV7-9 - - TGTTCCAGCAGCTTAAGGATTAGCGGCACAGATACGCAGTATTTT CSSSLRISGTDTQYF
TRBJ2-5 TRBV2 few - TGTGCCAGCAGCAAGCAACTAGGGCAAGAGACCCAGTACTTC CASSKQLGQETQYF
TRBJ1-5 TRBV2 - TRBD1 TGTGCCAGCAGTGGACAGGGGTTTAACAATCAGCCCCAGCATTTT CASSGQGFNNQPQHF
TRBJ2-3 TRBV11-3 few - TGTGCCAGCAGTCCTCGGGGAACCACAGATACGCAGTATTTT CASSPRGTTDTQYF
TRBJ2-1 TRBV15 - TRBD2 TGTGCCACCAGCAGAGCCGGGACTAGCGGGGGATGGAGGTTCTTC CATSRAGTSGGWRFF
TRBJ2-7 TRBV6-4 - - TGTGCCAGCGACAGGGACTCCTCCTACGAGCAGTACTTC CASDRDSSYEQYF
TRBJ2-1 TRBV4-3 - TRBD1 TGCGCCAGCAGCCCGTACACAGGGGGCCTCAACAATGAGCAGTTCTTC CASSPYTGGLNNEQFF
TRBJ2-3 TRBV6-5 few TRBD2 TGTGCCAGCAGTTACGGCCTTAGCGGGATCACAGATACGCAGTATTTT CASSYGLSGITDTQYF
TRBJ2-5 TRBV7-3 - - TGTGCCAGCAGCTCGACTCAGAGGGCTGAGACCCAGTACTTC CASSSTQRAETQYF
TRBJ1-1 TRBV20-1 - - TGCAGTGCTAGACAGGGGAATGAAGCTTTCTTT CSARQGNEAFF
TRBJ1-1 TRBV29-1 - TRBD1 TGCAGCGTCGTATTGACAGGGGGCGGGGGACAAGCTTTCTTT CSVVLTGGGGQAFF
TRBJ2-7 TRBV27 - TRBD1 TGTGCCAGCGGCCGGGACAGGACGGGTAGCGAGCAGTACTTC CASGRDRTGSEQYF
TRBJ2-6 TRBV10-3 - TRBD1 TGTGCCACCCTAGACAGGGCTGGGGCCAACGTCCTGACTTTC CATLDRAGANVLTF
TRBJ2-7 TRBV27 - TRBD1 TGTGCCAGCAGACAACAGGGGAGCGATGGCGAGCAGTACTTC CASRQQGSDGEQYF
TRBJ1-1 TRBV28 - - TGTGCCAGCAGTTCCCCGGCGGGGCGGAACACTGAAGCTTTCTTT CASSSPAGRNTEAFF
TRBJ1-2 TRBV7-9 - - TGTTCCAGCAGCTTAAGCGGGGCAACTAACTATGGCTACACCTTC CSSSLSGATNYGYTF